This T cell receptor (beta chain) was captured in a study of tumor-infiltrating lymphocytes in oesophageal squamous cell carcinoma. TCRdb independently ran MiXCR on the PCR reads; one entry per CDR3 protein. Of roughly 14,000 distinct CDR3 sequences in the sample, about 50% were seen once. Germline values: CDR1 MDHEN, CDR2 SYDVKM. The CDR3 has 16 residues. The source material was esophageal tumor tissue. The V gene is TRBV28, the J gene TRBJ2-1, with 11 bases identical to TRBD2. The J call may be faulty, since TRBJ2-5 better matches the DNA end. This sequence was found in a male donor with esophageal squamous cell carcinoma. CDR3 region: CASSSRLAGTQETQYF. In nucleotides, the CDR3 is TGTGCCAGCAGTTCACGACTAGCGGGGACCCAAGAGACCCAGTACTTC.